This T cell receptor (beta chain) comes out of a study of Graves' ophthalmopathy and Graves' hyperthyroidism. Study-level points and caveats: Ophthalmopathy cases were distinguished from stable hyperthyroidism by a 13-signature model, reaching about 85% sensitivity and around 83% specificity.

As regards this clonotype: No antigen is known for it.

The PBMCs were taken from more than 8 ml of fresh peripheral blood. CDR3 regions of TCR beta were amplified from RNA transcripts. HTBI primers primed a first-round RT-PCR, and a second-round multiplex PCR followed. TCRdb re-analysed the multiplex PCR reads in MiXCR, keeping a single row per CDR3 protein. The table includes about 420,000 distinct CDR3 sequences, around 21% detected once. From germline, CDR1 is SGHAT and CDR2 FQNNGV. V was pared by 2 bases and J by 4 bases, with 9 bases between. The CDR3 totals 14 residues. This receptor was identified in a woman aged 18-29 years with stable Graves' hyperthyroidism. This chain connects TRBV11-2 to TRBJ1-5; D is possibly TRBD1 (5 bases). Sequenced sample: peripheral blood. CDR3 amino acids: CASSLSPGNQPQHF. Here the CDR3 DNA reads TGTGCCAGCAGCTTAAGCCCAGGGAATCAGCCCCAGCATTTT. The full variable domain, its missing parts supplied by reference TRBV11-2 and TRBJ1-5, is EAGVAQSPRYKIIEKRQSVAFWCNPISGHATLYWYQQILGQGPKLLIQFQNNGVVDDSQLPKDRFSAERLKGVDSTLKIQPAKLEDSAVYLCASSLSPGNQPQHFGDGTRLSIL.